Shown below are 5 T cell receptor beta chains from a single sample sequenced in a study of shared clonotypes between healthy human individuals. Profiled with immunoSEQ multiplex PCR; TCRdb holds only in-frame clones, not every one. Of about 1.5 million clones in the sample, roughly 97% were seen once. Material: naive CD4+ T cells sorted from blood. Subset given: CD45RA+ positively selected. These TCRs come from a man aged 30 to 45 in good health.

In its sample, this clone was seen once. The chain uses TRBV27 and TRBJ1-2, with D unclear. Trimming stripped 4 bases from V and 7 bases from J, with 16 bases between. Germline V CDR1 and CDR2: MNHEY, SMNVEV (reference sequence). This CDR3 region has 14 residues. CDR3 nucleotide sequence: TGTGCCAGCAGTTCTTTAGTACAAAATGCTGGCTACACCTTC. As protein: CASSSLVQNAGYTF.

Turning to this clone: Within the sample, other DNA sequences also encode this same CDR3. This chain links TRBV18 with TRBJ2-2, with TRBD1 matching 7 bases. The CDR3 is 15 residues long. V trimming: 6 bases; J trimming: 4 bases; junction bases outside the gene matches: 8. Germline-derived CDR1 and CDR2 are KGHSH and LQKENI. CDR3 sequence (DNA): TGTGCCAGCTCGACAAGACAGGGTTCCACCGGGGAGCTGTTTTTT. It encodes CASSTRQGSTGELFF.

The chain joins TRBV6-6 to TRBJ2-7; D is unclear. The CDR3 is made up of 13 amino acids. Germline CDR1 MNHNY, CDR2 SVGAGI (reference sequence). The V gene lost 5 bases and the J gene lost 3 bases, with 11 bases spanning the gap. DNA for the CDR3: TGTGCCAGCAGTCTAGGCGCGTACTACGAGCAGTACTTC. Translating it yields CASSLGAYYEQYF.

The chain employs TRBV15 and TRBJ1-5; TRBD1 aligns across 9 bases. Unmatched junction bases numbered 5, after V lost 5 bases and J lost 6 bases. The CDR3 has 14 amino acids. Germline values: CDR1 LNHNV, CDR2 YYDKDF (reference sequence). This chain's CDR3 is CATSGQGQGQPQHF. The CDR3 coding sequence is TGTGCCACCAGCGGACAGGGGCAGGGTCAGCCCCAGCATTTT.

The CDR3 sequence is CASSYPTGLGYQVQFF. The CDR3 coding sequence is TGTGCCAGCAGTTACCCTACAGGATTAGGCTACCAGGTGCAGTTCTTC. The chain combines TRBV6-6 with TRBJ2-1; the D gene is possibly TRBD1 (5 bases). V lost 2 bases, J lost 12 bases, and 23 bases lay in between. This CDR3 comprises 16 residues. Germline loops: CDR1 MNHNY, CDR2 SVGAGI (reference sequence).